These T cell receptor beta chains were read from a single sample in a study of OX40 agonist ivuxolimab in advanced cancers. Libraries were prepared by immunoSEQ multiplex PCR; TCRdb keeps only in-frame clonotypes and omits some of them. Of some 66,000 clones listed, 77% are singletons. Here the sequenced sample was CD4+ or CD8+ T cells sorted from blood, taken in a trial of the OX40 agonist ivuxolimab. Receptors were obtained from an adult with an advanced solid tumor such as melanoma, head and neck, liver or kidney cancer. The CDR3 runs from the conserved cysteine through the conserved F or W. Each record gives: V gene, J gene, clone size, D gene, CDR3 DNA, CDR3 protein. A D gene is named only where the DNA matches it firmly. Only part of the rows carry a size: once, few, many, or a class if the clone is expanded.

V gene: TRBV21-1; J gene: TRBJ1-2; clone size: -; D gene: -; CDR3 DNA: TGTGCCAGCATTCGGGACAGGGGACTGTTTGGCTACACCTTC; CDR3 protein: CASIRDRGLFGYTF
V gene: TRBV11-2; J gene: TRBJ1-1; clone size: -; D gene: -; CDR3 DNA: TGTGCCAGCAGCTTTAGCGGTCAGCCTGAAGCTTTCTTT; CDR3 protein: CASSFSGQPEAFF
V gene: TRBV19; J gene: TRBJ2-1; clone size: -; D gene: -; CDR3 DNA: TGTGCCAGTAGTATCATGGAGGGGGCCTACAATGAGCAGTTCTTC; CDR3 protein: CASSIMEGAYNEQFF
V gene: TRBV28; J gene: TRBJ1-2; clone size: -; D gene: -; CDR3 DNA: TGTGCCAGCAGTTTTCAATCGGGGGCCGACACTAACTATGGCTACACCTTC; CDR3 protein: CASSFQSGADTNYGYTF
V gene: TRBV4-2; J gene: TRBJ2-7; clone size: -; D gene: TRBD1; CDR3 DNA: TGTGCCAGCAGCCAAACCGGGACAGGGGTATACGAGCAGTACTTC; CDR3 protein: CASSQTGTGVYEQYF
V gene: TRBV30; J gene: TRBJ2-6; clone size: -; D gene: TRBD1; CDR3 DNA: TGTGCCAGGACAGGGGGCTCTGGGGCCAACGTCCTGACTTTC; CDR3 protein: CARTGGSGANVLTF
V gene: TRBV19; J gene: TRBJ2-5; clone size: -; D gene: -; CDR3 DNA: TGTGCCAGTAGTATAGAGCCCACTGTACAAGAGACCCAGTACTTC; CDR3 protein: CASSIEPTVQETQYF
V gene: TRBV7-9; J gene: TRBJ2-7; clone size: -; D gene: -; CDR3 DNA: TGTGCCAGCAGCTTAGCGGGAGACAAGTACTTC; CDR3 protein: CASSLAGDKYF
V gene: TRBV2; J gene: TRBJ2-7; clone size: -; D gene: -; CDR3 DNA: TGTGCCAGCAGTGGGGACCTGAGTAGCGAGCAGTACTTC; CDR3 protein: CASSGDLSSEQYF
V gene: TRBV28; J gene: TRBJ2-1; clone size: -; D gene: TRBD1; CDR3 DNA: TGTGCCAGCAGTTCGACAGGGCATCAGTTCTTC; CDR3 protein: CASSSTGHQFF
V gene: TRBV29-1; J gene: TRBJ2-5; clone size: once; D gene: -; CDR3 DNA: TGCAGCGTTGTCCGGGGACAAAGTTGGGAGACCCAGTACTTC; CDR3 protein: CSVVRGQSWETQYF
V gene: TRBV9; J gene: TRBJ2-2; clone size: -; D gene: -; CDR3 DNA: TGTGCCAGCAGCGTACTTGCAGGGAACACCGGGGAGCTGTTTTTT; CDR3 protein: CASSVLAGNTGELFF
V gene: TRBV28; J gene: TRBJ1-5; clone size: few; D gene: -; CDR3 DNA: TGTGCCAGCCGAGTGGCTGATCAGCCCCAGCATTTT; CDR3 protein: CASRVADQPQHF
V gene: TRBV2; J gene: TRBJ1-5; clone size: medium-sized; D gene: TRBD1; CDR3 DNA: TGTGCCAGCAGGGACAGGGGAGTTAGCAATCAGCCCCAGCATTTT; CDR3 protein: CASRDRGVSNQPQHF
V gene: TRBV28; J gene: TRBJ2-7; clone size: -; D gene: -; CDR3 DNA: TGTGCCAGCAGTCGGGGCTCTCTCGAGCAGTACTTC; CDR3 protein: CASSRGSLEQYF
V gene: TRBV30; J gene: TRBJ2-7; clone size: -; D gene: -; CDR3 DNA: TGTGCCTGGAGTATCGGTGGAAGCTCCTACGAGCAGTACTTC; CDR3 protein: CAWSIGGSSYEQYF
V gene: TRBV28; J gene: TRBJ1-5; clone size: once; D gene: TRBD1; CDR3 DNA: TGTGCCAGCAGTACGAACCGACAGGGACTCTATCAGCCCCAGCATTTT; CDR3 protein: CASSTNRQGLYQPQHF
V gene: TRBV18; J gene: TRBJ2-1; clone size: -; D gene: -; CDR3 DNA: TGTGCCAGCTCACCACGGGAAGGTAGCGGAGGTACCTACAATGAGCAGTTCTTC; CDR3 protein: CASSPREGSGGTYNEQFF
V gene: TRBV5-1; J gene: TRBJ1-2; clone size: once; D gene: -; CDR3 DNA: TGCGCCAGCAGCTTGGGCGGGGGAGGCGGCTATGGCTACACCTTC; CDR3 protein: CASSLGGGGGYGYTF
V gene: TRBV6-5; J gene: TRBJ1-2; clone size: -; D gene: -; CDR3 DNA: TGTGCCAGCAGTTACGGACGGTCCTTAGGCTATGGCTACACCTTC; CDR3 protein: CASSYGRSLGYGYTF
V gene: TRBV19; J gene: TRBJ1-2; clone size: few; D gene: -; CDR3 DNA: TGTGCCAGTAGTAGATTGCCGGCCGCGGGCTACACCTTC; CDR3 protein: CASSRLPAAGYTF
V gene: TRBV7-9; J gene: TRBJ1-1; clone size: -; D gene: -; CDR3 DNA: TGTGCCAGCAGCTTAGCACTGGGTTTAGGAAACACTGAAGCTTTCTTT; CDR3 protein: CASSLALGLGNTEAFF
V gene: TRBV30; J gene: TRBJ2-5; clone size: -; D gene: TRBD1; CDR3 DNA: TGTGCCTGGAGTGTCCGGGACAGTCGGACGGAGACCCAGTACTTC; CDR3 protein: CAWSVRDSRTETQYF
V gene: TRBV2; J gene: TRBJ2-2; clone size: few; D gene: -; CDR3 DNA: TGTGCCAGCAGACCCAACACCGGGGAGCTGTTTTTT; CDR3 protein: CASRPNTGELFF
V gene: TRBV4-1; J gene: TRBJ1-6; clone size: few; D gene: -; CDR3 DNA: TGCGCCAGCAGCCAAGGGGCGAGCTCCTATAATTCACCCCTCCACTTT; CDR3 protein: CASSQGASSYNSPLHF
V gene: TRBV6-6; J gene: TRBJ1-2; clone size: few; D gene: -; CDR3 DNA: TGTGCCAGCAGTTACGGGGGGTACCGGGAGAACTATGGCTACACCTTC; CDR3 protein: CASSYGGYRENYGYTF
V gene: TRBV9; J gene: TRBJ1-1; clone size: once; D gene: -; CDR3 DNA: TGTGCCAGCAGCGTAGAATCATCGGGCATGAACACTGAAGCTTTCTTT; CDR3 protein: CASSVESSGMNTEAFF
V gene: TRBV5-1; J gene: TRBJ2-5; clone size: -; D gene: -; CDR3 DNA: TGCGCCAGCAGCAGGGAAGGGGAGACCCAGTACTTC; CDR3 protein: CASSREGETQYF
V gene: TRBV28; J gene: TRBJ2-3; clone size: -; D gene: -; CDR3 DNA: TGTGCCAGCAGATTAAGCACAGATACGCAGTATTTT; CDR3 protein: CASRLSTDTQYF
V gene: TRBV28; J gene: TRBJ2-7; clone size: once; D gene: -; CDR3 DNA: TGTGCCAGCAGTTCCGCTCTTGGGGGGAGCTCCTACGAGCAGTACTTC; CDR3 protein: CASSSALGGSSYEQYF
V gene: TRBV5-1; J gene: TRBJ2-5; clone size: -; D gene: -; CDR3 DNA: TGCGCCAGCCACCGGGACTCACAAGAGACCCAGTACTTC; CDR3 protein: CASHRDSQETQYF
V gene: TRBV4-1; J gene: TRBJ2-7; clone size: few; D gene: TRBD1; CDR3 DNA: TGCGCCAGCAGCCAAGTCGTCGGGACAGGGTACGAGCAGTACTTC; CDR3 protein: CASSQVVGTGYEQYF
V gene: TRBV5-5; J gene: TRBJ2-7; clone size: -; D gene: TRBD2; CDR3 DNA: TGTGCCAGCAGCCTCGGGAGGCCCCTTACACGCGGGTACTTC; CDR3 protein: CASSLGRPLTRGYF
V gene: TRBV27; J gene: TRBJ1-1; clone size: -; D gene: -; CDR3 DNA: TGTGCCGCACTGGGGCTCGGCGACACTGAAGCTTTCTTT; CDR3 protein: CAALGLGDTEAFF
V gene: TRBV15; J gene: TRBJ2-7; clone size: -; D gene: -; CDR3 DNA: TGTGCCACCAGCAGCATTCACGGGGAGCAGTACTTC; CDR3 protein: CATSSIHGEQYF
V gene: TRBV29-1; J gene: TRBJ2-1; clone size: -; D gene: TRBD1; CDR3 DNA: TGCAGCGTCCGACAGGGCCCCTCCTACAATGAGCAGTTCTTC; CDR3 protein: CSVRQGPSYNEQFF
V gene: TRBV18; J gene: TRBJ2-7; clone size: -; D gene: -; CDR3 DNA: TGTGCCAGCTCTCGGAGCCACAGCCCCTACGAGCAGTACTTC; CDR3 protein: CASSRSHSPYEQYF
V gene: TRBV11-3; J gene: TRBJ2-7; clone size: -; D gene: -; CDR3 DNA: TGTGCCAGCAGCCTGGAGGGCCTGGGGTACGAGCAGTACTTC; CDR3 protein: CASSLEGLGYEQYF
V gene: TRBV10-1; J gene: TRBJ2-7; clone size: -; D gene: TRBD2; CDR3 DNA: TGCGCCAGCAGTGAGCAGGGACTAGCGGGCCCCACAAAAGGCGAGCAGTACTTC; CDR3 protein: CASSEQGLAGPTKGEQYF
V gene: TRBV21-1; J gene: TRBJ2-4; clone size: -; D gene: -; CDR3 DNA: TGTGCCAGCAGCAAATTAGGCAGATTAGCCAAAAACATTCAGTACTTC; CDR3 protein: CASSKLGRLAKNIQYF
V gene: TRBV1; J gene: TRBJ2-2; clone size: -; D gene: -; CDR3 DNA: TGCACCAGCAGCGCGGGACTAGCGGGGATCACCGGGGAGCTGTTTTTT; CDR3 protein: CTSSAGLAGITGELFF
V gene: TRBV4-2; J gene: TRBJ1-1; clone size: -; D gene: -; CDR3 DNA: TGTGCCAGCAGTCCCTTGTCGGGAGGCAGTAGGAACACTGAAGCTTTCTTT; CDR3 protein: CASSPLSGGSRNTEAFF
V gene: TRBV18; J gene: TRBJ1-5; clone size: few; D gene: -; CDR3 DNA: TGTGCCAGCTCACCACCGGGGAGCGATCAGCCCCAGCATTTT; CDR3 protein: CASSPPGSDQPQHF
V gene: TRBV2; J gene: TRBJ2-7; clone size: -; D gene: -; CDR3 DNA: TGTGCCAGCATAACCGGGACCGGTCTGGTCAGTAGGCAGTACTTC; CDR3 protein: CASITGTGLVSRQYF
V gene: TRBV15; J gene: TRBJ1-5; clone size: once; D gene: -; CDR3 DNA: TGTGCCACCAGCGGCACTCCTTCAGGCAATCAGCCCCAGCATTTT; CDR3 protein: CATSGTPSGNQPQHF
V gene: TRBV5-1; J gene: TRBJ2-2; clone size: -; D gene: -; CDR3 DNA: TGCGCCAGCAGCCCAGGACAGAGTGTAACCGGGGAGCTGTTTTTT; CDR3 protein: CASSPGQSVTGELFF
V gene: TRBV19; J gene: TRBJ2-1; clone size: -; D gene: TRBD2; CDR3 DNA: TGTGCCAGTACGAAGGCGGGGGGGCAGATTGGTGAGCAGTTCTTC; CDR3 protein: CASTKAGGQIGEQFF
V gene: TRBV18; J gene: TRBJ1-5; clone size: -; D gene: -; CDR3 DNA: TGTGCCAGCTCACGGGCAGGGGCGCGGGATCAGCCCCAGCATTTT; CDR3 protein: CASSRAGARDQPQHF
V gene: TRBV6-1; J gene: TRBJ2-7; clone size: -; D gene: TRBD2; CDR3 DNA: TGTGCCAGCAGTGAATCAGGGACTAGCGGGAGCTACGAGCAGTACTTC; CDR3 protein: CASSESGTSGSYEQYF
V gene: TRBV11-2; J gene: TRBJ1-1; clone size: few; D gene: -; CDR3 DNA: TGTGCCAGCAGCTCGGTAGTGGCTGAAGCTTTCTTT; CDR3 protein: CASSSVVAEAFF
V gene: TRBV6-5; J gene: TRBJ1-2; clone size: -; D gene: -; CDR3 DNA: TGTGCCAGCAGTACATCAGGGAAATATGGCTACACCTTC; CDR3 protein: CASSTSGKYGYTF
V gene: TRBV12-5; J gene: TRBJ2-5; clone size: -; D gene: -; CDR3 DNA: TGTGCTAGTGGTATCGAGGAGACCCAGTACTTC; CDR3 protein: CASGIEETQYF